These 20 T cell receptor beta chains share one sample of origin, sequenced in a study of sequential checkpoint blockade in melanoma. The treatment here: randomized to nivolumab then ipilimumab (arm A) or the reverse (arm B). Libraries were prepared by immunoSEQ multiplex PCR; TCRdb keeps only in-frame clonotypes and omits some of them. The data show some 2,400 clones, with 20% seen just once and approximately 20% held by the top ten. This specimen consisted of tumor tissue (inferred from file names), obtained from a patient given nivolumab and ipilimumab in sequence. These receptors all come from a human donor with melanoma.

This clone is categorized as medium-sized. The chain uses TRBV6-8 and TRBJ1-5; maybe TRBD1 (5 bases). This CDR3 comprises 13 residues. V was clipped by 5 bases and J by 7 bases, with 12 bases between them. Per germline, CDR1 MNHGY and CDR2 SAAAGT. The CDR3 nucleotides read TGTGCCAGCAGTCCCAGGGCAGGGCAGCCCCAGCATTTT. Translating gives CASSPRAGQPQHF.

This clone is labeled medium-sized. The V gene is TRBV11-3, the J gene TRBJ1-3; maybe TRBD1 (5 bases). Germline CDR1 is SGHNT and CDR2 is YENEEA. The V end was cut by 3 bases, the J end by 8 bases, with 17 bases between. The length of the CDR3 is 15 residues. This CDR3 is CASSFLPQARDTIYF. For the CDR3, the DNA is TGTGCCAGCAGCTTCCTACCACAGGCGAGGGACACCATATATTTT.

V gene TRBV18 combines with J gene TRBJ2-3; 10 nucleotides match TRBD2. Germline-derived CDR1 and CDR2 are KGHSH and LQKENI. The CDR3 sequence is 15 residues long. The V segment lost 4 bases and the J segment 2 bases; nucleotides outside the gene matches: 3. CDR3 coding DNA: TGTGCCAGCTCACTAGCGGGGGGCATCACAGATACGCAGTATTTT. Protein product: CASSLAGGITDTQYF.

This clone was counted at least ten times. The chain joins TRBV7-2 to TRBJ1-2; TRBD1 matches at 7 bases. The CDR3 runs 13 residues. Germline CDR1 reads SGHTA; CDR2 reads FQGNSA. The V gene end was trimmed by 4 bases and the J gene end by 8 bases; junction bases not matched to a gene: 7. CDR3 loop: CASSSKGAWGYTF. The CDR3 nucleotides are TGTGCCAGCAGCTCCAAGGGGGCATGGGGCTACACCTTC. Variable domain in full (rest from reference TRBV7-2 and TRBJ1-2): GAGVSQSPSNKVTEKGKDVELRCDPISGHTALYWYRQSLGQGLEFLIYFQGNSAPDKSGLPSDRFSAERTGGSVSTLTIQRTQQEDSAVYLCASSSKGAWGYTFGSGTRLTVV.

The J gene is TRBJ2-1, the V gene TRBV19, with a possible D match to TRBD2 (6 bases). Looked up from germline, CDR1 is LNHDA and CDR2 is SQIVND (reference sequence). The ends were cut back, 10 bases at V and 8 bases at J, with 24 bases in the middle. CDR3 length: 15 residues. CDR3 loop: CATWSGSAGTHEQFF. The DNA of the CDR3 is TGTGCCACCTGGAGTGGCTCAGCGGGCACGCATGAGCAGTTCTTC.

The V gene is TRBV6-8, the J gene TRBJ1-4, with D possibly being TRBD1 (6 bases). Germline lookup yields CDR1 MNHGY and CDR2 SAAAGT. The V end lost 5 bases, the J end lost 11 bases, and 21 bases lay between the germline ends. This CDR3 is 15 amino acids long. The CDR3 loop is CASSNQGLQRVKLFF. Written as DNA, the CDR3 is TGTGCCAGCAGTAATCAGGGGCTCCAGCGGGTGAAACTGTTTTTT.

The chain employs TRBV14 and TRBJ2-1; the D gene is possibly TRBD1 (6 bases). The ends were cut back, 1 base at V and 10 bases at J, with 11 bases in the middle. The CDR3 consists of 13 residues. Germline V lookup: CDR1 SGHDN, CDR2 FVKESK. This CDR3 is CASSQVQGSEQFF. The CDR3 bases are TGTGCCAGCAGCCAAGTCCAGGGGTCCGAGCAGTTCTTC.

This chain links TRBV6-8 with TRBJ2-2, with TRBD2 matching 13 bases. The V and J ends lost 5 bases and 5 bases, in that order; junction bases with no gene match: 5. The CDR3 covers 16 residues. Germline V gene lookup returns CDR1 MNHGY and CDR2 SAAAGT. For the CDR3, the DNA is TGTGCCAGCAGTAAACTAGCGGGGGGGCAAACCGGGGAGCTGTTTTTT. This gives the protein CASSKLAGGQTGELFF.

This clone was counted only a few times. The rearrangement uses TRBV6-8 and TRBJ2-3, with D perhaps matching TRBD2 (6 bases). V was cut by 4 bases and J by 3 bases, with 8 bases left in between. Germline V gene sequence: CDR1 MNHGY, CDR2 SAAAGT. This CDR3 contains 13 residues. The CDR3: CASSSRETDTQYF. The CDR3 DNA reads as TGTGCCAGCAGTTCCCGGGAGACAGATACGCAGTATTTT.

V usage is TRBV19 and J usage is TRBJ1-1; D gene unclear. CDR1 and CDR2 (germline): LNHDA, SQIVND (reference sequence). V was shortened by 6 bases and J by 0 bases, with 8 bases between the two germline ends. The CDR3 contains 13 residues. CDR3: CASRKDMNTEAFF. Written as DNA, the CDR3 is TGTGCCAGTAGAAAAGATATGAACACTGAAGCTTTCTTT. Drawing the rest from reference TRBV19 and TRBJ1-1, the complete variable domain is DGGITQSPKYLFRKEGQNVTLSCEQNLNHDAMYWYRQDPGQGLRLIYYSQIVNDFQKGDIAEGYSVSREKKESFPLTVTSAQKNPTAFYLCASRKDMNTEAFFGQGTRLTVV.

By share of the sample, this clone is medium-sized. The V call is TRBV11-3, the J call TRBJ2-5, with D uncertain. The germline gives CDR1 SGHNT, CDR2 YENEEA. The V end was cut by 3 bases, the J end by 5 bases, with 13 bases between. The CDR3 totals 14 residues. The DNA of the CDR3 is TGTGCCAGCAGCTTGGGTCCTTCGGCGGAGACCCAGTACTTC. Protein product: CASSLGPSAETQYF.

The CDR3 DNA sequence: TGTGCTAGTGGTTTGTTCGTTGAGACCCAGTACTTC. It yields the protein CASGLFVETQYF. This chain connects TRBV12-5 to TRBJ2-5, with D uncertain. The germline V gene has CDR1 LGHNT and CDR2 FRNRAP. With 2 bases removed from V and 5 bases from J, the gap between germline ends came to 6 bases. The CDR3 runs to 12 residues. Drawing the rest from reference TRBV12-5 and TRBJ2-5, the complete variable domain is DARVTQTPRHKVTEMGQEVTMRCQPILGHNTVFWYRQTMMQGLELLAYFRNRAPLDDSGMPKDRFSAEMPDATLATLKIQPSEPRDSAVYFCASGLFVETQYFGPGTRLLVL.

This clone was counted a few times. The chain's CDR3 is CAWSVRRRTGRSPLHF. CDR3 coding DNA: TGTGCCTGGAGTGTACGCCGACGGACAGGGCGTTCACCCCTCCACTTT. The chain has TRBV30 and TRBJ1-6; 8 nucleotides line up with TRBD1. The CDR3 consists of 16 residues. The V gene end was trimmed by 0 bases and the J gene end by 9 bases; junction bases not matched to a gene: 10. CDR1 GTSNPN and CDR2 SVGIG come from the germline V gene (reference sequence). Full variable domain (outside the CDR3, taken from reference TRBV30 and TRBJ1-6): SQTIHQWPATLVQPVGSPLSLECTVEGTSNPNLYWYRQAAGRGLQLLFYSVGIGQISSEVPQNLSASRPQDRQFILSSKKLLLSDSGFYLCAWSVRRRTGRSPLHFGNGTRLTVT.

This clone was seen many times. V usage is TRBV11-3 and J usage is TRBJ2-1, with 10 positions matching TRBD2. CDR3 length: 15 residues. Germline V gene data show CDR1 as SGHNT and CDR2 as YENEEA. J was trimmed by 5 bases and V by 4 bases; bases with no gene match: 5. Here the CDR3 DNA reads TGTGCCAGCAGCTCCCGTAGCGGGGGGAACAATGAGCAGTTCTTC. Amino acid sequence: CASSSRSGGNNEQFF.

The V and J genes are TRBV28 and TRBJ1-1, with D possibly TRBD1 on 5 matching bases. The CDR3 consists of 14 residues. Looked up from germline, CDR1 is MDHEN and CDR2 is SYDVKM. V lost 8 bases and J 0 bases, leaving 13 bases between the germline ends. The CDR3 DNA reads TGTGCCAGCTGTACCGGGGCGTTGAACACTGAAGCTTTCTTT. Translating it yields CASCTGALNTEAFF.

The chain is built from TRBV5-1 and TRBJ2-3; TRBD2 matches 11 bases. V lost 4 bases and J lost 0; bases outside the gene matches: 10. CDR3 length equals 18 residues. CDR1 is SGHRS and CDR2 is YFSETQ in the germline V gene. In DNA form, the CDR3 reads TGCGCCAGCAGCCCACTAGCGGGGGACACACCTAGCACAGATACGCAGTATTTT. This translates into CASSPLAGDTPSTDTQYF.

In its sample, this clone was seen a few times. V gene TRBV6-8 combines with J gene TRBJ2-7, with D unclear. Trimming took 4 bases from V and 7 from J, leaving 14 bases between them. CDR3 length equals 13 residues. The V gene's germline CDR1 is MNHGY and CDR2 SAAAGT. The CDR3 DNA sequence: TGTGCCAGCAGTTCCGGCTCTCTAGGGGAGCAGTACTTC. It is translated as CASSSGSLGEQYF.

This clone counts as medium-sized. V gene TRBV11-3 combines with J gene TRBJ1-1, with 10 bases that match TRBD1. CDR1 is SGHNT and CDR2 is YENEEA in the germline V gene. This CDR3 spans 14 amino acids. Losses at the gene ends were 5 bases for V and 1 base for J; bases not matched to a gene: 1. The CDR3 DNA reads as TGTGCCAGCAGCAGGACAGGGGGGAACACTGAAGCTTTCTTT. Translation gives CASSRTGGNTEAFF.

The chain links TRBV19 to TRBJ1-2, with TRBD1 matching 9 bases. Germline lookup yields CDR1 LNHDA and CDR2 SQIVND (reference sequence). The CDR3 consists of 18 residues. V gave up 4 bases and J gave up 8 bases; unmatched junction bases: 20. The CDR3 here is CASSKTGTGLTPSGGYTF. As DNA, the CDR3 is TGTGCCAGTAGTAAAACCGGGACAGGGCTTACCCCCTCGGGGGGCTACACCTTC.

This chain uses TRBV29-1 with TRBJ2-4, with 10 bases identical to TRBD1. V was clipped by 6 bases and J by 0 bases; unmatched bases: 11. The germline V gene encodes CDR1 SQVTM and CDR2 ANQGSEA. This CDR3 contains 17 residues. The CDR3: CSVLDRRTGGAKNIQYF. The DNA for the CDR3 is TGCAGCGTGCTAGATAGGAGGACAGGGGGAGCCAAAAACATTCAGTACTTC. Variable domain in full (rest from reference TRBV29-1 and TRBJ2-4): SAVISQKPSRDICQRGTSLTIQCQVDSQVTMMFWYRQQPGQSLTLIATANQGSEATYESGFVIDKFPISRPNLTFSTLTVSNMSPEDSSIYLCSVLDRRTGGAKNIQYFGAGTRLSVL.